One and the same sample provided the 13 T cell receptor beta chains below, sequenced in a study of beta chain features in type 1 diabetes. The sequenced template was cDNA made from the entire isolated RNA. The protocol was immunoSEQ multiplex PCR, while the TCRdb copy is restricted to in-frame clones and leaves out a portion. This table has hundreds of thousands of clones, roughly a sixth appearing once. The sequencing input was naive CD4+ T cells from blood. Receptor source: a man between 18 and 35 years old in good health.

This clone was detected only a few times. The chain combines TRBV27 with TRBJ2-3; the D gene is possibly TRBD2 (5 bases). V lost 5 bases and J 6 bases, leaving 9 bases between the germline ends. Looked up from germline, CDR1 is MNHEY and CDR2 is SMNVEV (reference sequence). The CDR3 consists of 12 residues. CDR3 DNA: TGTGCCAGCAGTCGGAGAGGGGATACGCAGTATTTT. This translates into CASSRRGDTQYF.

This clone was seen only a few times. This chain uses TRBV7-3 with TRBJ2-1, with D maybe TRBD2 (6 bases). The CDR3 contains 16 residues. Trimming stripped 0 bases from V and 5 bases from J, with 14 bases between. The germline CDR1 and CDR2 sequences are SGHTA and FQGTGA. DNA of the CDR3: TGTGCCAGCAGCTTAACGTCCAGACTAGGAAACAATGAGCAGTTCTTC. Its protein product is CASSLTSRLGNNEQFF.

Only a few counts were recorded for this clone. The chain combines TRBV19 with TRBJ2-5; 12 nucleotides line up with TRBD2. V lost 7 bases and J lost 5; bases outside the gene matches: 8. Per the germline V gene, CDR1 is LNHDA and CDR2 is SQIVND (reference sequence). The CDR3 consists of 15 residues. The CDR3: CASIPSGGASETQYF. CDR3 in DNA: TGTGCCAGTATTCCTAGCGGGGGGGCCTCGGAGACCCAGTACTTC.

This clone was observed a few times. The genes are TRBV9 and TRBJ2-2; D is unclear. The CDR3 covers 16 residues. CDR1 SGDLS and CDR2 YYNGEE come from the germline V gene. Trimming took 1 base from V and 0 from J, leaving 10 bases between them. The CDR3 loop is CASSVIPYANTGELFF. CDR3 nucleotide sequence: TGTGCCAGCAGCGTAATTCCCTACGCGAACACCGGGGAGCTGTTTTTT. Full variable domain (rest looked up from reference TRBV9 and TRBJ2-2): DSGVTQTPKHLITATGQRVTLRCSPRSGDLSVYWYQQSLDQGLQFLIQYYNGEERAKGNILERFSAQQFPDLHSELNLSSLELGDSALYFCASSVIPYANTGELFFGEGSRLTVL.

This clone has just a few counts. The chain has TRBV28 and TRBJ2-5, with TRBD2 as a possible D gene (6 bases). Between the trimmed V and J ends, which lost 10 bases and 8 bases, there was a span of 20 bases. The length of the CDR3 is 13 residues. Germline-derived CDR1 and CDR2 are MDHEN and SYDVKM. DNA for the CDR3: TGTGCCATCGGGGGAAGGGGCAAGTATACCCAGTACTTC. This encodes CAIGGRGKYTQYF.

This clone was found a few times. The rearrangement links TRBV7-3 to TRBJ1-2; 7 bases align to TRBD1. CDR1 and CDR2 (germline): SGHTA, FQGTGA. Trimming took 6 bases from V and 6 from J; bases not matched to a gene: 10. This CDR3 is 14 amino acids long. Written as DNA, the CDR3 is TGTGCCAGCAGTCCCGCCGGGACAGCCAATGGCTACACCTTC. Translated, it gives CASSPAGTANGYTF.

CDR3 nucleotides: TGTGCCAGCAGCCAAGGAGAGGAGCAGTTCTTC. It is translated as CASSQGEEQFF. The J gene is TRBJ2-1, the V gene TRBV27; D unclear. This CDR3 has 11 amino acids. Trimming removed 6 bases at V and 10 bases at J, with 10 bases between. Germline loops: CDR1 MNHEY, CDR2 SMNVEV (reference sequence).

The chain has TRBV28 and TRBJ2-2, with 13 bases identical to TRBD2. The germline gives CDR1 MDHEN, CDR2 SYDVKM. Germline trimming cut 3 bases from V and 5 bases from J; bases unmatched to any gene: 6. This CDR3 has 17 residues. The CDR3 DNA is TGTGCCAGCAGTTTCCCTGGACTAGCGGGGGTGACCGGGGAGCTGTTTTTT. Its protein product is CASSFPGLAGVTGELFF.

This clone has a handful of counts. The genes are TRBV19 and TRBJ1-2; no reliable D call. The CDR3 sequence is 10 residues long. V lost 9 bases, J lost 4 bases, and 6 bases lay in between. In germline, CDR1 is LNHDA, CDR2 SQIVND (reference sequence). Written as DNA, the CDR3 is TGTGCCAGCGGTATCTATGGCTACACCTTC. Protein: CASGIYGYTF. Combining the CDR3 with reference TRBV19 and TRBJ1-2 gives the whole variable domain DGGITQSPKYLFRKEGQNVTLSCEQNLNHDAMYWYRQDPGQGLRLIYYSQIVNDFQKGDIAEGYSVSREKKESFPLTVTSAQKNPTAFYLCASGIYGYTFGSGTRLTVV.

The chain joins TRBV5-1 to TRBJ2-1, with D possibly matching TRBD2 (6 bases). Trimming cost V 0 bases and J 3 bases, with 10 bases left between them. CDR1 SGHRS and CDR2 YFSETQ come from the germline V gene. The CDR3 loop spans 15 amino acids. The CDR3 DNA reads as TGCGCCAGCAGCTTGGTCGGGGGAAACTACAATGAGCAGTTCTTC. Translated, it gives CASSLVGGNYNEQFF.

The V call is TRBV11-1, the J call TRBJ2-1, with 10 nucleotides matching TRBD2. Germline values: CDR1 SGHAT, CDR2 FQDESV (reference sequence). The ends lost 5 bases at V and 8 bases at J; junction bases unmatched: 3. The CDR3 covers 13 residues. The CDR3 loop is CASSPSGSYEQFF. In DNA form, the CDR3 reads TGTGCCAGCAGCCCTAGCGGGAGTTATGAGCAGTTCTTC.

This clone was detected a few times. This chain connects TRBV10-3 to TRBJ1-2; tentative D call: TRBD1 (6 bases). Germline CDR1 ENHRY, CDR2 SYGVKD. V lost 5 bases, J lost 2 bases, and 15 bases lay in between. CDR3 size: 15 residues. CDR3 region: CAISTPGTTNYGYTF. The CDR3, as DNA: TGTGCCATCAGTACCCCCGGGACAACGAACTATGGCTACACCTTC.

This clone was counted a few times. Other DNA sequences in this sample translate to the same CDR3. The gene calls are TRBV7-9 and TRBJ1-1; D is uncertain. Looked up from germline, CDR1 is SEHNR and CDR2 is FQNEAQ (reference sequence). This CDR3 spans 14 amino acids. The V and J ends lost 3 bases and 1 base respectively, with 9 bases between them. The chain's CDR3 is CASSLRDTNTEAFF. CDR3 nucleotide sequence: TGTGCCAGCAGCTTGAGGGATACGAACACTGAAGCTTTCTTT.